These T cell receptor beta chains were read from a single sample in a study of T cells after yellow fever vaccination. TCRdb re-analysed the 5' RACE reads in MiXCR, keeping a single row per CDR3 protein. The table shows 300,000 to 400,000 distinct CDR3 sequences, with approximately 12% occurring only once. The source was CD4+ T cells sorted from PBMCs, collected 45 days after the yellow fever booster vaccination. Receptor source: a man younger than 35 who received the YFV17D yellow fever vaccine. Both conserved end residues are part of each CDR3. Size is omitted from some rows. Given values are once, few, many or a class for expanded clones.

CDR3 length	J gene	clone size	V gene	CDR3 protein
15	TRBJ2-3	many	TRBV29-1	CSVETSGARTDTQYF
13	TRBJ2-6	few	TRBV2	CASTISGANVLTF
14	TRBJ2-3	many	TRBV7-6	CASSFRESTDTQYF
15	TRBJ2-2	.	TRBV4-1	CASSQSGGGTGELFF
13	TRBJ2-7	.	TRBV20-1	CSARIGGIDEQYF
16	TRBJ2-3	.	TRBV19	CASSIQGGGITDTQYF
18	TRBJ2-3	.	TRBV20-1	CSAIPSGGSLVSTDTQYF
16	TRBJ1-5	few	TRBV15	CATSRDSGRSNQPQHF
16	TRBJ2-1	few	TRBV10-1	CASSESPHPSNNEQFF
16	TRBJ1-1	.	TRBV15	CATSRVDTGANTEAFF
13	TRBJ1-1	once	TRBV30	CAWSGRVNTEAFF
14	TRBJ2-5	few	TRBV28	CASSFGTAEETQYF
17	TRBJ1-2	.	TRBV6-1	CASSEPRGSARIYGYTF
15	TRBJ2-1	few	TRBV28	CASSSLTSSYNEQFF
15	TRBJ1-1	few	TRBV9	CASRKIGGVNTEAFF
15	TRBJ2-7	.	TRBV6-6	CASSKTSQSSYEQYF
15	TRBJ1-5	few	TRBV2	CASSRTGWVYQPQHF
12	TRBJ1-5	many	TRBV28	CASSLYTREGHF